This T cell receptor beta chain was recovered during a study of cytomegalovirus exposure and HLA in healthy donors. The V end was cut by 0 bases, the J end by 4 bases, with 11 bases between. Germline-derived CDR1 and CDR2 are LGHNA and YSLEER. CDR3 length: 15 amino acids. Primers included in the PCR were 60 Vbeta and 13 Jbeta primers. Profiled with immunoSEQ multiplex PCR; TCRdb holds only in-frame clones, not every one. The table includes about 190,000 clones, about four fifths detected once. In its sample, this clone was seen once. Material: PBMCs. This clonotype originated in a woman aged 25 to 39 in good health and CMV-seropositive. The J gene is TRBJ2-3, the V gene TRBV4-3; tentative D call: TRBD1 (6 bases). CDR3 nucleotides: TGCGCCAGCAGCCAAGAAGCGCAGGGGCCAGATACGCAGTATTTT. This encodes CASSQEAQGPDTQYF.